This T cell receptor beta chain stems from a study of vaccination effects on CD4 cells after COVID-19. Study information: Each participant received a vaccine that was either BNT162b2 or mRNA-1273, given as two doses.

Peptide-pool stimulation followed by sequencing identified expanded antigen-specific CD4+ clonotypes in the ViraFEST assay. Following 10 days of culture, CD4+ T cells were isolated. Nobody among the vaccine recipients had prior SARS-CoV-2 infection (nucleocapsid antibodies were negative). After 1.8 million or so PBMC were placed in each well, they were cultured with 8.5 to 10 IU/ml IL-2 and approximately 9.7 ug/ml peptides. This CDR3 has 18 residues. With 4 bases clipped from V and 0 bases from J, the junction kept 8 bases outside the gene matches. Germline CDR1 and CDR2: MGHRA and YSYEKL. Remarks on this clone: Its specificity is not known.

Study-level results: Early post-infection timepoints were absent, and convalescent patients were few.

Some clones are missing from TCRdb's copy, which holds only in-frame ones; the method was immunoSEQ multiplex PCR. The sample contains some 41,000 clones, roughly 72% of which appear only once. Sequencing used CD4+ T cells from PBMCs cultured with SARS-CoV-2 spike peptides, obtained before COVID-19 vaccination. The rearrangement links TRBV4-1 to TRBJ2-1; 11 nucleotides match TRBD2. The origin of this receptor is a human donor who received a COVID-19 vaccine. CDR3 nucleotide sequence: TGCGCCAGCAGCCGAACTAGCGGGGGAGACGCCTCCTACAATGAGCAGTTCTTC. This gives the protein CASSRTSGGDASYNEQFF.